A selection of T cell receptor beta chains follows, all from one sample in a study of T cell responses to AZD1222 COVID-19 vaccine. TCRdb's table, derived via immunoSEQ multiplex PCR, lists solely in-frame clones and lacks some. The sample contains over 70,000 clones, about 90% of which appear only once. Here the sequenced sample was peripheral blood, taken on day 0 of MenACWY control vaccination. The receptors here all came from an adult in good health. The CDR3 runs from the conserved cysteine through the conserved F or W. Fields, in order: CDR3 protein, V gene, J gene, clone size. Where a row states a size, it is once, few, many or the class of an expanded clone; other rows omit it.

CDR3 protein: CAKGLAGANTGELFF
V gene: TRBV6-4
J gene: TRBJ2-2
clone size: once

CDR3 protein: CASSQVSGGYSGELFF
V gene: TRBV3-1/TRBV3-2
J gene: TRBJ2-2
clone size: .

CDR3 protein: CASSERVSGLYEQYF
V gene: TRBV6-1
J gene: TRBJ2-7
clone size: few

CDR3 protein: CAISDQTDNYGYTF
V gene: TRBV10-3
J gene: TRBJ1-2
clone size: once

CDR3 protein: CASRIAGDSGANVLTF
V gene: TRBV7-2
J gene: TRBJ2-6
clone size: .

CDR3 protein: CASSSPRQGDEQFF
V gene: TRBV28
J gene: TRBJ2-1
clone size: once

CDR3 protein: CAWSRGGQSEAFF
V gene: TRBV30
J gene: TRBJ1-1
clone size: once

CDR3 protein: CASSPQRGGQETQYF
V gene: TRBV4-2
J gene: TRBJ2-5
clone size: .

CDR3 protein: CASSIDQGLQGTEAFF
V gene: TRBV19
J gene: TRBJ1-1
clone size: few

CDR3 protein: CASSTGQNNQETQYF
V gene: TRBV6-5
J gene: TRBJ2-5
clone size: few

CDR3 protein: CASSGQYNSPLHF
V gene: TRBV6-4
J gene: TRBJ1-6
clone size: .

CDR3 protein: CASSTGVQETQYF
V gene: TRBV2
J gene: TRBJ2-5
clone size: .